This TCR beta chain was identified during a study of T cell changes during pregnancy in multiple sclerosis. The sample holds one count of this clone. The V end was cut by 5 bases, the J end by 3 bases, with 13 bases between. CDR1 and CDR2 (germline): SGHAT, FQDESV (reference sequence). The CDR3 length is 14 residues. Measured with immunoSEQ multiplex PCR; TCRdb has only the in-frame clones, and not every one. The sample has fewer than 85,000 clones; 93% are singletons. The sequence came from a female donor with multiple sclerosis, enrolled in a pregnancy study. The material sequenced was peripheral blood, taken in the second trimester of pregnancy. The V call is TRBV11-1, the J call TRBJ1-1; no firm D call. The CDR3 nucleotides are TGTGCCAGCAGCATAGACGGGGAATACACTGAAGCTTTCTTT. Residues: CASSIDGEYTEAFF.